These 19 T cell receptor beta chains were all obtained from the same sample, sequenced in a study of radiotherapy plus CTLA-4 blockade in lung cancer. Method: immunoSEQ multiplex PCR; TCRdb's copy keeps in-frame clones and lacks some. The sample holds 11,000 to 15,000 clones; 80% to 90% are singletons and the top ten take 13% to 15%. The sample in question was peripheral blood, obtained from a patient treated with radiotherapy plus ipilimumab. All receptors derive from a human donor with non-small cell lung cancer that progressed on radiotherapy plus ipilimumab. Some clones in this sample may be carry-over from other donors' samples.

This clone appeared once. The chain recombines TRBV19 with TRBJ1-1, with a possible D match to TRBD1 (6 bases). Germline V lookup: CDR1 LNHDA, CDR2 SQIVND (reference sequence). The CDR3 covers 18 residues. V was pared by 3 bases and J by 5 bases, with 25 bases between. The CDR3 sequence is CASSMGVSQGRLWTEAFF. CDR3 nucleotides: TGTGCCAGTAGTATGGGGGTCTCCCAGGGGAGATTGTGGACTGAAGCTTTCTTT.

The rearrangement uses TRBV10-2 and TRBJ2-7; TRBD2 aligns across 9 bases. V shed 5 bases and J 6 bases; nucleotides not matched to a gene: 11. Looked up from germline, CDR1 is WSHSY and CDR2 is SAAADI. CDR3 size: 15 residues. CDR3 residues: CASSHPSGLATEQYF. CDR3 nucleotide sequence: TGCGCCAGCAGTCACCCGTCGGGACTAGCAACCGAGCAGTACTTC.

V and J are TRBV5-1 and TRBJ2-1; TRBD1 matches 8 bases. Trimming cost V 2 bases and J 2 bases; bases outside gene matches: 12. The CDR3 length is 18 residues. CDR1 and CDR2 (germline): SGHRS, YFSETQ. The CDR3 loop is CASSFPPGQALPYNEQFF. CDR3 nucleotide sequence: TGCGCCAGCAGCTTCCCCCCGGGACAGGCCCTTCCCTACAATGAGCAGTTCTTC.

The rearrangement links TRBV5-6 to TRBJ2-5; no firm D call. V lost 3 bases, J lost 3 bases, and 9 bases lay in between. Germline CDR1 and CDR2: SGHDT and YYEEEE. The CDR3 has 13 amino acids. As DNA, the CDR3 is TGTGCCAGCAGCTCTACTACCGAAGAGACCCAGTACTTC. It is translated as CASSSTTEETQYF.

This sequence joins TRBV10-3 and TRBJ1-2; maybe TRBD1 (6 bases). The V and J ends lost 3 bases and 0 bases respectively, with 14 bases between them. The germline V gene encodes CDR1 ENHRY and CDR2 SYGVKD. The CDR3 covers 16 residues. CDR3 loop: CAISDHGGLPNYGYTF. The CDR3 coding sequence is TGTGCCATCAGTGACCACGGGGGGCTACCTAACTATGGCTACACCTTC.

DNA for the CDR3: TGTGCCAGCAGCCGCGGGACTAGCGGGAGTTGGGGTGAGCAGTTCTTC. This gives the protein CASSRGTSGSWGEQFF. The chain joins TRBV5-4 to TRBJ2-1, with 14 nucleotides matching TRBD2. Trimming took 4 bases from V and 9 from J; bases not matched to a gene: 9. This CDR3 has 16 amino acids. The germline V gene encodes CDR1 SGHNT and CDR2 YYREEE (reference sequence).

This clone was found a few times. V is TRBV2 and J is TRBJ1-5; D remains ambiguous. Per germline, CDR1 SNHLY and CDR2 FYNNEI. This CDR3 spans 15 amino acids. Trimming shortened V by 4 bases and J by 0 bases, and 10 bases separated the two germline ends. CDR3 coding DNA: TGTGCCAGCAGTGTCTGGCTGTTTAGCAATCAGCCCCAGCATTTT. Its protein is CASSVWLFSNQPQHF. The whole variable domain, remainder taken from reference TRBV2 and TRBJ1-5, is EPEVTQTPSHQVTQMGQEVILRCVPISNHLYFYWYRQILGQKVEFLVSFYNNEISEKSEIFDDQFSVERPDGSNFTLKIRSTKLEDSAMYFCASSVWLFSNQPQHFGDGTRLSIL.

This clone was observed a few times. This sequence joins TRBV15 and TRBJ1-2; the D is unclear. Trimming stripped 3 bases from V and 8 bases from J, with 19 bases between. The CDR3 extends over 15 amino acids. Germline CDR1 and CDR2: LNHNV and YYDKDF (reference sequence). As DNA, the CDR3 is TGTGCCACCAGCAGGGTTGAATTTAGGGCTAGCGGCTACACCTTC. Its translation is CATSRVEFRASGYTF.

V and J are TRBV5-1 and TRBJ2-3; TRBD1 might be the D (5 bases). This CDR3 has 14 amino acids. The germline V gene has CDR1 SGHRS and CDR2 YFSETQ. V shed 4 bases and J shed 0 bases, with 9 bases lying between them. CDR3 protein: CASSQRQSTDTQYF. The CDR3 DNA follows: TGCGCCAGCAGCCAACGACAGAGCACAGATACGCAGTATTTT.

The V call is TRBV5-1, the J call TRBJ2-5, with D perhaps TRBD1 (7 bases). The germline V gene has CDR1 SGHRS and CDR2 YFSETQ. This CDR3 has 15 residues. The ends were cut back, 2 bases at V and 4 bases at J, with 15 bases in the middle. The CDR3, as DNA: TGCGCCAGCAGCTTTTCAGGGGGAGGCGGAGAGACCCAGTACTTC. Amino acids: CASSFSGGGGETQYF.

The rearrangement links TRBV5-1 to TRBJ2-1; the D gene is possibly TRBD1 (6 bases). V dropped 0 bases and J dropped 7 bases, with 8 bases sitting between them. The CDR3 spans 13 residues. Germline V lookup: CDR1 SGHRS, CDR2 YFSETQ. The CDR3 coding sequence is TGCGCCAGCAGCTTGGGGCAGGGGAATGAGCAGTTCTTC. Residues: CASSLGQGNEQFF.

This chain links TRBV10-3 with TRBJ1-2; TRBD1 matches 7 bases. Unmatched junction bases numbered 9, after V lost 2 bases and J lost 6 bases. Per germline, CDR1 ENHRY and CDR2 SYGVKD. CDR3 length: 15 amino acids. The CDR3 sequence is CAISEASGTVNGYTF. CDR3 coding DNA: TGTGCCATCAGTGAGGCGTCCGGGACAGTGAATGGCTACACCTTC.

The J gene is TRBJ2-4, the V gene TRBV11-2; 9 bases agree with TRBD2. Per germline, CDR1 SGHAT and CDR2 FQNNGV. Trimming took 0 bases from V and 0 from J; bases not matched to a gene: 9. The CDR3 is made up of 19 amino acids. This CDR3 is CASSLDVSSGVLAKNIQYF. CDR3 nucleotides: TGTGCCAGCAGCTTAGATGTGTCTAGCGGGGTCCTAGCCAAAAACATTCAGTACTTC.

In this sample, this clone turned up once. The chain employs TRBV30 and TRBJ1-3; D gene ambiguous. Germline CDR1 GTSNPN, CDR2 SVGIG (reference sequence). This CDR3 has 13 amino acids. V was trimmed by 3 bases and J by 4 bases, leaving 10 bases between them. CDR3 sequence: CAWSPGSGNTIYF. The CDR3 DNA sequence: TGTGCCTGGAGCCCCGGGTCCGGAAACACCATATATTTT.

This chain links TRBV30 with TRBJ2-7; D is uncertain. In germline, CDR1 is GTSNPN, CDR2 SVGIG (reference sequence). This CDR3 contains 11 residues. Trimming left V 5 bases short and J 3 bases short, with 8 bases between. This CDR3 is CAWDTFYEQYF. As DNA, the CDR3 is TGTGCCTGGGACACCTTCTACGAGCAGTACTTC.

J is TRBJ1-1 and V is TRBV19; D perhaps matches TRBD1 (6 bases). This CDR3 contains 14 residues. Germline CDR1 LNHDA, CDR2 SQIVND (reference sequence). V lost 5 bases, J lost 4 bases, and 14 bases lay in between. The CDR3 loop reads CASSLQGFATEAFF. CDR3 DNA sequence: TGTGCCAGTAGTCTTCAGGGGTTCGCCACTGAAGCTTTCTTT.

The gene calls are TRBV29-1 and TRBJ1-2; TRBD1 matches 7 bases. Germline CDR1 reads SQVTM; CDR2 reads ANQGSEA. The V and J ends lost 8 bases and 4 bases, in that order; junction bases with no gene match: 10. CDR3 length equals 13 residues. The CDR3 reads CSTRSTGIYGYTF. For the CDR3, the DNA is TGCAGCACCCGATCGACAGGGATCTATGGCTACACCTTC.

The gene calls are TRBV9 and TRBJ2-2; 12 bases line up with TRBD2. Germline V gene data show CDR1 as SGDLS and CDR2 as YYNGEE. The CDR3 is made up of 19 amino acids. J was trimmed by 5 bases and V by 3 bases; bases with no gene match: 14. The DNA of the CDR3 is TGTGCCAGCAGCGCATCTTTTACTAGCGGGAGGACGCGAACCGGGGAGCTGTTTTTT. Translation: CASSASFTSGRTRTGELFF.

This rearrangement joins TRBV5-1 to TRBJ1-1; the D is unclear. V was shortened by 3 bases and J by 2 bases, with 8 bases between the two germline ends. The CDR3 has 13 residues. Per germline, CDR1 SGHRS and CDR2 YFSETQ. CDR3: CASSSMTNTEAFF. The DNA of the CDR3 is TGCGCCAGCAGCTCGATGACTAACACTGAAGCTTTCTTT.